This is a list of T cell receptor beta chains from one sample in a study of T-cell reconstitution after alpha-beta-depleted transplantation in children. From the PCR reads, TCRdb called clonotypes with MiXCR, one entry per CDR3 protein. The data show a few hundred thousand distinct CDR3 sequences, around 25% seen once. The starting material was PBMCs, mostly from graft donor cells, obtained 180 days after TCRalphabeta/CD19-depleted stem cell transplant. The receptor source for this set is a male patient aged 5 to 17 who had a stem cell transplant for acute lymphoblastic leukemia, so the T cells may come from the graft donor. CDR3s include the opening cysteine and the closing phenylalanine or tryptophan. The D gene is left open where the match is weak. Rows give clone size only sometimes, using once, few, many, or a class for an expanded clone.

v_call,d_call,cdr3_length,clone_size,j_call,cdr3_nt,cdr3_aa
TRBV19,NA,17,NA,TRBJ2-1,TGTGCCAGTACCCCCTTTGGAGTTTCGGCCGACGGAAATGAGCAGTTCTTC,CASTPFGVSADGNEQFF
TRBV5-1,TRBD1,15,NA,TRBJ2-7,TGCGCCAGCAGTCACGGGGCACAGGGGCCCTACGAGCAGTACTTC,CASSHGAQGPYEQYF
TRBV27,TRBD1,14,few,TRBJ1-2,TGTGCCAGCAGTAAAGACAGGGTTAACTATGGCTACACCTTC,CASSKDRVNYGYTF
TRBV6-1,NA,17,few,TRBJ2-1,TGTGCCAGCTCCTATACCTTTTGGGCTAGCGAGGCTAATGAGCAGTTCTTC,CASSYTFWASEANEQFF
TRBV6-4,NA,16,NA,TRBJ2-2,TGTGCCAGCAGTGCGGTACGCAGGGCCAACACCGGGGAGCTGTTTTTT,CASSAVRRANTGELFF
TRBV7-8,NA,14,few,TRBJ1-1,TGTGCCAGCGGCTCGGGGCTCTTGAACACTGAAGCTTTCTTT,CASGSGLLNTEAFF
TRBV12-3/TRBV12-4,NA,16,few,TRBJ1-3,TGTGCCAGCAGTGCCACGACGGGTCCCTCTGGAAACACCATATATTTT,CASSATTGPSGNTIYF
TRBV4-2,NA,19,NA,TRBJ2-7,TGTGCCAGCAGCCAAGATAAAGGGATTTTAGGGCCTATCTCCTACGAGCAGTACTTC,CASSQDKGILGPISYEQYF
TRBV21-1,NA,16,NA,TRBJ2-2,TGTGCCAGCAGCAAAGTGAGGGGACCGAACACCGGGGAGCTGTTTTTT,CASSKVRGPNTGELFF
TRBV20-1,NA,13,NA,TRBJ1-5,TGCAGTGCTAGGCAGGCCTACAATCAGCCCCAGCATTTT,CSARQAYNQPQHF
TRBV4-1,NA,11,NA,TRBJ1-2,TGCGCCAGCAGCAAGGGCGGTGGCTACACCTTC,CASSKGGGYTF
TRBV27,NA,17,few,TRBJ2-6,TGTGCCAGCAGTTACGCAGGGGCTGTCCCTGGGGCCAACGTCCTGACTTTC,CASSYAGAVPGANVLTF
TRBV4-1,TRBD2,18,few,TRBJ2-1,TGCGCCAGCAGCCAGGGTGGGACTAGCGGGAGTTGGTACAATGAGCAGTTCTTC,CASSQGGTSGSWYNEQFF
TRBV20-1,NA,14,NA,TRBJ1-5,TGCAGTGCTAGCGGGGCAGGGGGCAATCAGCCCCAGCATTTT,CSASGAGGNQPQHF
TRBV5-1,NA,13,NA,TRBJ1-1,TGCGCCAGCAGCTTAGGGGCGAACACTGAAGCTTTCTTT,CASSLGANTEAFF
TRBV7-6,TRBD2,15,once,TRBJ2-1,TGTGCCAGCGTCCCGGGCGGGAGCTCCTACAATGAGCAGTTCTTC,CASVPGGSSYNEQFF
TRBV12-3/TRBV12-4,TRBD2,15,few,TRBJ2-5,TGTGCCAGCAGATTAGCGGGAGGGCCCAAAGAGACCCAGTACTTC,CASRLAGGPKETQYF
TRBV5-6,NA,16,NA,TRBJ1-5,TGTGCCAGCAGCTTGATCCGGGACATACTCAATCAGCCCCAGCATTTT,CASSLIRDILNQPQHF
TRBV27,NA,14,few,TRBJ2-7,TGTGCCAGCAGTCCGGGTCTTTCGCCCTACGAGCAGTACTTC,CASSPGLSPYEQYF
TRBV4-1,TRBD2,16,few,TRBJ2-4,TGCGCCAGCAGCCAAGTAGCGGGAGGAGCCAAAAACATTCAGTACTTC,CASSQVAGGAKNIQYF
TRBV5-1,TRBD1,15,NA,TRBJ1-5,TGCGCCAGCAGCCTAAGGGGGACAGACAATCAGCCCCAGCATTTT,CASSLRGTDNQPQHF
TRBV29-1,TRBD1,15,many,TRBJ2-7,TGCAGCGTTGAGGGGCCGGGACAGATCTCCTACGAGCAGTACTTC,CSVEGPGQISYEQYF
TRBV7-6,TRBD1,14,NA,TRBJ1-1,TGTGCCAGCAGCCCTAAGGACAGGGACACTGAAGCTTTCTTT,CASSPKDRDTEAFF
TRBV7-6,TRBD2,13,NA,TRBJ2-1,TGTGCCAGCAGCTTTTCCGGGACTAGCGGGAGCTTCTTC,CASSFSGTSGSFF
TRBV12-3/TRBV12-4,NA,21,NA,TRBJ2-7,TGTGCCAGCAGTTTGGCCCCGTGGTCAGGGGTCGGGACCTCAGTCCCCTACGAGCAGTACTTC,CASSLAPWSGVGTSVPYEQYF
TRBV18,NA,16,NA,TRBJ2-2,TGTGCCAGCTCACCGCGGCAGGGAACGAACACCGGGGAGCTGTTTTTT,CASSPRQGTNTGELFF
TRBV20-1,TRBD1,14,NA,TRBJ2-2,TGCAGTGCTAGATCCAGGGGGAGTACCGGGGAGCTGTTTTTT,CSARSRGSTGELFF
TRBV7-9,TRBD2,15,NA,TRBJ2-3,TGTGCCAGCAGCTTCCTAGCGGGATTCACAGATACGCAGTATTTT,CASSFLAGFTDTQYF